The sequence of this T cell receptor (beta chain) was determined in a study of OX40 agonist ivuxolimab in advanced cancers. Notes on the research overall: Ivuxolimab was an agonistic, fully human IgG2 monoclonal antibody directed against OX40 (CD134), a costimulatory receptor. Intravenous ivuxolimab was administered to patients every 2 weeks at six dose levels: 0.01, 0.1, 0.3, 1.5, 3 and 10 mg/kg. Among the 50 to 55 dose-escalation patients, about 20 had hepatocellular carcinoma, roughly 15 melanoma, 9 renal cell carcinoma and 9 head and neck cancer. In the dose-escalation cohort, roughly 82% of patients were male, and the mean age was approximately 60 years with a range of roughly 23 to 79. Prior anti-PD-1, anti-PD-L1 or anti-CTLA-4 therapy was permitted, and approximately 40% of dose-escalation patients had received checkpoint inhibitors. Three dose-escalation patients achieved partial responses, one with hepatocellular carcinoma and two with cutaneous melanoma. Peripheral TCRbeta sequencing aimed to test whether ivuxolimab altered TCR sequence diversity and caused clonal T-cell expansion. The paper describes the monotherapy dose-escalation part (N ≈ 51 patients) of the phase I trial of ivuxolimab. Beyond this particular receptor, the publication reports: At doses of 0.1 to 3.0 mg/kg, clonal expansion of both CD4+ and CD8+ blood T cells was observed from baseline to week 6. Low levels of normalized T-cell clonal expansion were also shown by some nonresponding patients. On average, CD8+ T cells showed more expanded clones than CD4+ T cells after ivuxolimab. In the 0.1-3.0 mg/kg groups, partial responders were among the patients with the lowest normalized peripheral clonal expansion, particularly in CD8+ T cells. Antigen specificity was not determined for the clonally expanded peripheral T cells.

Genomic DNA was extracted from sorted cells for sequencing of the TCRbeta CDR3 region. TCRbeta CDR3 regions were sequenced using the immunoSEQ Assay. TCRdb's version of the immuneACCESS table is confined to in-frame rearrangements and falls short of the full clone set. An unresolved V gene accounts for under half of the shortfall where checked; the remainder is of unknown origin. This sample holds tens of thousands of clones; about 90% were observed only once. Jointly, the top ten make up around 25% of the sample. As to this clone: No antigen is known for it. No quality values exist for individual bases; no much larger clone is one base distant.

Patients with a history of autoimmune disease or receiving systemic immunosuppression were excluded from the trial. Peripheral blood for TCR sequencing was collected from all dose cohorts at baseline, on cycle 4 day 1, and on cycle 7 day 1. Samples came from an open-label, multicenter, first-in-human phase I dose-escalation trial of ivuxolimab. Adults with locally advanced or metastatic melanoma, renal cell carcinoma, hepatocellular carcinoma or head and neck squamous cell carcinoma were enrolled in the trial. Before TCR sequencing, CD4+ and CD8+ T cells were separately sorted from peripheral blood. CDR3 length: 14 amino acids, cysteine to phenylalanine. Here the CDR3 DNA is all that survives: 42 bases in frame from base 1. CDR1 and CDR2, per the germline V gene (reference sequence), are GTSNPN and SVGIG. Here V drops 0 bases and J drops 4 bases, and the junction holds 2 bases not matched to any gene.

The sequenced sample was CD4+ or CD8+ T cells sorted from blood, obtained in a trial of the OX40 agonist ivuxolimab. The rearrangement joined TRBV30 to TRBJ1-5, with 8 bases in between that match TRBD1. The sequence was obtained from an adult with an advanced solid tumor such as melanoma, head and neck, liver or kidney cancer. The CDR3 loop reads CAWSVDRGNQPQHF. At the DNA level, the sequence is TGTGCCTGGAGTGTAGACAGGGGAAATCAGCCCCAGCATTTT.